The 11 T cell receptor beta chains below come from one sample, sequenced in a study of blood T cell repertoires in COVID-19 (dated by TCRdb to about 2020). Library creation used the immunoSEQ multiplex PCR assay. TCRdb provides this immuneACCESS table in a form limited to in-frame rearrangements. Some clones are lacking; in checked studies, under half of them reflect an unresolved V gene, and why the rest are absent is not known. The sample table records fewer than 400,000 clones; 65% to 85% of these occur just once. The ten biggest clones cover about 3% of the sample. What was sequenced was peripheral blood. Source of these receptors: a man aged 25-45 years with active or convalescent COVID-19.

This chain links TRBV19 with TRBJ2-2; 7 nucleotides agree with TRBD1. The CDR3 runs 18 residues. With V trimmed by 6 bases and J by 8 bases, 21 bases remained unmatched. Germline CDR1 reads LNHDA; CDR2 reads SQIVND (reference sequence). The CDR3 protein is CASRKIGGGTGLSGELFF. CDR3 nucleotides: TGTGCCAGTAGAAAGATAGGGGGCGGTACGGGCCTTTCGGGGGAGCTGTTTTTT.

The gene calls are TRBV4-3 and TRBJ2-3; the match to TRBD2 covers 11 bases. Germline-derived CDR1 and CDR2 are LGHNA and YSLEER. This CDR3 comprises 16 residues. J was trimmed by 1 base and V by 4 bases; bases with no gene match: 4. CDR3 nucleotides: TGCGCCAGCAGCCGGGGACTAGCGGCTCGCACAGATACGCAGTATTTT. This sequence encodes CASSRGLAARTDTQYF.

The chain employs TRBV5-1 and TRBJ2-2, with D possibly TRBD1 on 6 matching bases. This CDR3 is 15 amino acids long. CDR1 and CDR2 (germline): SGHRS, YFSETQ. Trimming shortened V by 1 base and J by 3 bases, and 10 bases separated the two germline ends. The CDR3 DNA follows: TGCGCCAGCAGCTTGCGACAGGCCGACACCGGGGAGCTGTTTTTT. Translating gives CASSLRQADTGELFF. Using reference TRBV5-1 and TRBJ2-2 for the parts outside the CDR3, the full variable domain is KAGVTQTPRYLIKTRGQQVTLSCSPISGHRSVSWYQQTPGQGLQFLFEYFSETQRNKGNFPGRFSGRQFSNSRSEMNVSTLELGDSALYLCASSLRQADTGELFFGEGSRLTVL.

The chain uses TRBV3-1 (or the pseudogene TRBV3-2) and TRBJ2-1; 8 nucleotides match TRBD2. Germline V gene lookup returns CDR1 LGHDT and CDR2 YNNKEL (reference sequence). The CDR3 has 15 amino acids. V lost 4 bases and J lost 3; bases outside the gene matches: 5. Here the CDR3 reads CASSPGLAVYNEQFF. The CDR3 bases are TGTGCCAGCAGCCCCGGACTAGCAGTCTACAATGAGCAGTTCTTC.

The rearrangement links TRBV12-5 to TRBJ2-2; 14 bases are a match to TRBD2. The V and J ends lost 2 bases and 4 bases, in that order; junction bases with no gene match: 6. The germline V gene encodes CDR1 LGHNT and CDR2 FRNRAP. The CDR3 has 18 amino acids. CDR3 amino acids: CASGLRLAGGPGTGELFF. As DNA, the CDR3 is TGTGCTAGTGGTTTGAGACTAGCGGGAGGGCCGGGCACCGGGGAGCTGTTTTTT.

This chain uses TRBV4-3 with TRBJ2-1; TRBD2 agrees at 9 bases. The CDR3 loop spans 16 amino acids. The junction had 7 bases not matched to a gene; V was cut back by 0 bases and J by 7 bases. Germline CDR1 and CDR2: LGHNA and YSLEER. The DNA for the CDR3 is TGCGCCAGCAGCCAAGACGGTAGCGGGGGCCGGAATGAGCAGTTCTTC. It translates to CASSQDGSGGRNEQFF.

V gene TRBV4-2 combines with J gene TRBJ1-4, with TRBD1 identical over 8 bases. Germline values: CDR1 LGHNA, CDR2 YNFKEQ. Losses at the gene ends were 0 bases for V and 6 bases for J; bases not matched to a gene: 6. This CDR3 comprises 16 residues. Here the CDR3 DNA reads TGTGCCAGCAGCCAAGACCGCCAGGGGGCTTATGAAAAACTGTTTTTT. Translated: CASSQDRQGAYEKLFF.

The CDR3 coding sequence is TGTGCCAGCAGCGGACTAGCGGACCTTACCTACGAGCAGTACTTC. The encoded protein is CASSGLADLTYEQYF. V gene TRBV14 combines with J gene TRBJ2-7; 10 bases line up with TRBD2. This CDR3 region has 15 residues. J was trimmed by 2 bases and V by 5 bases; bases with no gene match: 6. Per germline, CDR1 SGHDN and CDR2 FVKESK.

The count of this clone is one. The CDR3 DNA reads TGTGCCAGCAGCTCCCTTCAGCGAATCCAAGAGACCCAGTACTTC. Residues: CASSSLQRIQETQYF. The gene calls are TRBV11-2 and TRBJ2-5; unclear D gene. Per germline, CDR1 SGHAT and CDR2 FQNNGV. Trimming shortened V by 4 bases and J by 1 base, and 13 bases separated the two germline ends. The CDR3 sequence is 15 residues long. The entire variable domain, with the rest obtained from reference TRBV11-2 and TRBJ2-5, is as follows: EAGVAQSPRYKIIEKRQSVAFWCNPISGHATLYWYQQILGQGPKLLIQFQNNGVVDDSQLPKDRFSAERLKGVDSTLKIQPAKLEDSAVYLCASSSLQRIQETQYFGPGTRLLVL.

This clone is a singleton in its sample. The chain joins TRBV12-3 or TRBV12-4 to TRBJ1-5; a possible D gene is TRBD1 (5 bases). Trimming removed 7 bases at V and 7 bases at J, with 14 bases between. This CDR3 is 13 amino acids long. CDR3 DNA: TGTGCCAGCACCCGGGACCGGGGGCAGCCCCAGCATTTT. Amino acids: CASTRDRGQPQHF.

The J gene is TRBJ2-7, the V gene TRBV28; 8 bases are shared with TRBD2. The CDR3 is 15 amino acids. J gave up 0 bases and V 4 bases, and 5 bases lay outside the gene matches. From germline, CDR1 is MDHEN and CDR2 SYDVKM. This CDR3 reads CASSSASGPSYEQYF. DNA for the CDR3: TGTGCCAGCAGTTCAGCTAGCGGGCCCTCCTACGAGCAGTACTTC.